This T cell receptor beta chain emerged from a study of regulatory T cells in long-lasting Graves disease. This clonotype was picked up a small number of times. Time point meaning: persistent/refractory GD, antithyroid drugs over 5 years with positive TRAb. PBMC-extracted RNA yielded the TCR library. Sequencing libraries for TCR beta were prepared with iRepertoire HTBI primers and Arm-PCR of CDR3 regions. TCRdb re-called the multiplex PCR reads through MiXCR, storing one row per CDR3 protein. The top ten hold about two fifths of the sample, which has more than 650,000 distinct CDR3 sequences, approximately 29% seen once. Sample: peripheral blood mononuclear cells (PBMCs), taken when the disease was refractory, from a patient treated with antithyroid drugs. The receptor comes from a female donor with Graves disease.

The CDR3 DNA is TGCAGCGTTGAAGACAGGGTTGGACAGCCCCAGCATTTT. Translation: CSVEDRVGQPQHF. The chain carries TRBV29-1 and TRBJ1-5, with a tentative D call TRBD1 (5 bases). The CDR3 is made up of 13 amino acids. The germline CDR1 and CDR2 sequences are SQVTM and ANQGSEA. The V end lost 0 bases, the J end lost 7 bases, and 10 bases lay between the germline ends.